The present T cell receptor beta chain was sequenced within a study of beta chain features in type 1 diabetes. Study conclusions and caveats: Although PCR might favor shorter templates, it would do so equally in patients and controls. In all four CD4+ subsets, TCRB CDR3 length was significantly, moderately reduced in type 1 diabetes.

The sequenced template was cDNA made from the entire isolated RNA. Produced via immunoSEQ multiplex PCR; TCRdb's table is partial and in-frame only. This sample yields under 300,000 clones, of which roughly 13% are seen a single time; about 0.018% belongs to the top ten. Turning to this clone: The target antigen is unknown.

The V and J ends lost 8 bases and 3 bases, in that order; junction bases with no gene match: 3. The CDR3 length is 15 residues. CDR1 MNHNS and CDR2 SASEGT come from the germline V gene. The source material was naive CD4+ T cells from blood. The chain employs TRBV6-1 and TRBJ2-5; 16 bases match TRBD2. The sequence derives from a man younger than 40 with type 1 diabetes. CDR3 region: CASAGTSGREETQYF. In DNA form, the CDR3 reads TGTGCCAGCGCCGGGACTAGCGGGAGGGAAGAGACCCAGTACTTC.